The clone carrying this T cell receptor (beta chain) appeared a few times. Its antigen is unknown. V dropped 3 bases and J dropped 2; count of bases not matched to a gene: 6. The CDR3 consists of 15 residues. Germline V gene data show CDR1 as GTSNPN and CDR2 as SVGIG (reference sequence). This sample is drawn from a study of beta chain features in type 1 diabetes. Study findings and constraints: Patients' naive, central memory and Treg TCRB repertoires seemed closer to one another than those of healthy donors.

The investigators reverse transcribed all of the isolated RNA, so they sequenced expressed TCRB transcripts. Method: immunoSEQ multiplex PCR; TCRdb's copy keeps in-frame clones and lacks some. The profile shows 200,000 to 250,000 clones, about 63% of them singletons. This receptor was identified in a man aged 30 to 45 in good health. The gene calls are TRBV30 and TRBJ2-2; 7 nucleotides agree with TRBD1. Specimen: naive CD4+ T cells from blood. The chain's CDR3 is CAWSPGTANTGELFF. The DNA of the CDR3 is TGTGCCTGGAGCCCCGGGACAGCAAACACCGGGGAGCTGTTTTTT.